This is a list of T cell receptor beta chains from one sample in a study of T cells after yellow fever vaccination. TCRdb reprocessed the 5' RACE reads with MiXCR, giving one entry per CDR3 protein. The sample comprises about 360,000 distinct CDR3 sequences, more than 5.5% of which are singletons, and 15% rests with the top ten. The starting material was PBMCs, obtained 5 days after the yellow fever booster vaccination. Receptors originate from a man in his thirties or forties who received the YFV17D yellow fever vaccine. Both conserved end residues are part of each CDR3. Fields, in order: D gene, V gene, J gene, clone size, CDR3 DNA, CDR3 protein. The D gene is left open where the match is weak. Some rows mark clone size as missing; the rest say once, few, many or name a class of expanded clone.

TRBD1,TRBV5-1,TRBJ2-4,many,TGCGCCAGCACCTCGGGACAGAAAAACATTCAGTACTTC,CASTSGQKNIQYF
NA,TRBV10-3,TRBJ2-5,NA,TGTGCCATCAGATCTCAGGCGGTCGAAGAGACCCAGTACTTC,CAIRSQAVEETQYF
TRBD2,TRBV6-5,TRBJ2-1,few,TGTGCCAGCAGTTCCCTTAGCGGGAGCTCCTACAATGAGCAGTTCTTC,CASSSLSGSSYNEQFF
NA,TRBV12-3/TRBV12-4,TRBJ2-7,few,TGTGCCAGCAGTTTACTTAGGGCGGGGGAGCAGTACTTC,CASSLLRAGEQYF
NA,TRBV2,TRBJ1-5,few,TGTGCCAGCAGCGACAGATTCTGGCCAATTCGCAATCAGCCCCAGCATTTT,CASSDRFWPIRNQPQHF
NA,TRBV5-1,TRBJ2-7,many,TGCGCCAGCAGCTACCCGGGTTGGTATAGGGATCGGATTGCCTACGAGCAGTACTTC,CASSYPGWYRDRIAYEQYF
NA,TRBV30,TRBJ1-4,few,TGTGCCTGGGACCCGGGACGGAAGAATGAAAAACTGTTTTTT,CAWDPGRKNEKLFF
NA,TRBV12-3/TRBV12-4,TRBJ1-1,NA,TGTGCCAGCACCTTGGGGACCGGGACCCCGAGGACTGAAGCTTTCTTT,CASTLGTGTPRTEAFF
NA,TRBV14,TRBJ2-1,few,TGTGCCAGCAGCCAAGATCCAGGGGGGATTGGATACAGCAACAATGAGCAGTTCTTC,CASSQDPGGIGYSNNEQFF
NA,TRBV3-1,TRBJ2-3,NA,TGTGCCAGCAGCCAAGCTCCCCAGGGAGGCAATACGCAGTATTTT,CASSQAPQGGNTQYF
NA,TRBV30,TRBJ2-7,many,TGTGCCTGGAGTAGGAGGGACGAGCAGTACTTC,CAWSRRDEQYF
NA,TRBV5-1,TRBJ2-5,few,TGCGCCAGCACCCCCCGAGGGGGACCACAAGAGACCCAGTACTTC,CASTPRGGPQETQYF
NA,TRBV7-2,TRBJ1-5,many,TGTGCCAGCAGCTTGAGGACAAATCAGCCCCAGCATTTT,CASSLRTNQPQHF
TRBD1,TRBV20-1,TRBJ1-6,few,TGCAGTGCTAGGACGGGGACAGGGAATTCACCCCTCCACTTT,CSARTGTGNSPLHF
TRBD1,TRBV7-9,TRBJ2-7,NA,TGTGCCAGCAGCCGTGGACAGGGGGCGAACCACGAGCAGTACTTC,CASSRGQGANHEQYF
NA,TRBV20-1,TRBJ1-2,NA,TGCAGTGCTTACGAAGTGGGCTACACCTTC,CSAYEVGYTF
TRBD2,TRBV20-1,TRBJ2-1,NA,TGCAGTGCCCTGGGACTAGCGGGAAACAATGAGCAGTTCTTC,CSALGLAGNNEQFF
NA,TRBV5-1,TRBJ1-5,few,TGCGCCAGCAGCCCCTTCCCAGGGCCCAATCAGCCCCAGCATTTT,CASSPFPGPNQPQHF
NA,TRBV30,TRBJ1-5,NA,TGTGCCTGGAGTGTACCCGGGGGCTCTCAGCCCCAGCATTTT,CAWSVPGGSQPQHF
NA,TRBV30,TRBJ1-2,many,TGTGCCTGGAGTTTTGGAGGGGGGGCCAAAGGCTACACCTTC,CAWSFGGGAKGYTF
NA,TRBV9,TRBJ2-7,NA,TGTGCCAGCAGCGTAGAGGGGGGGTACGGCGAGCAGTACTTC,CASSVEGGYGEQYF
TRBD1,TRBV7-2,TRBJ2-2,many,TGTGCCAGCAGCTCTCCCCGACAGGGCCAGTTCGCGGAGCTGTTTTTT,CASSSPRQGQFAELFF
TRBD2,TRBV20-1,TRBJ2-2,few,TGCAGTGCCCGCCCCGGTAGCGGGAGCACGAACACCGGGGAGCTGTTTTTT,CSARPGSGSTNTGELFF
NA,TRBV7-3,TRBJ2-3,many,TGTGCCAGCAGCTCTGTAAGCACAGATACGCAGTATTTT,CASSSVSTDTQYF
NA,TRBV7-6,TRBJ2-7,NA,TGTGCCAGCAGATTTATAAGGGCCTACGAGCAGTACTTC,CASRFIRAYEQYF
NA,TRBV20-1,TRBJ2-3,few,TGCAGTGCTAGGGCTCGGCAGGGCACCACAGATACGCAGTATTTT,CSARARQGTTDTQYF
TRBD1,TRBV5-1,TRBJ2-7,few,TGCGCCAGCAGCTTGTCCGCGCAGGGGGCGGACGAGCAGTACTTC,CASSLSAQGADEQYF
NA,TRBV4-3,TRBJ2-1,many,TGCGCCAGCAGCCAAGTGTCCCTAGCAGTCTACAATGAGCAGTTCTTC,CASSQVSLAVYNEQFF
NA,TRBV6-1,TRBJ1-1,many,TGTGCCAGCAGTGAGTGGAGGGCAGGCACTGAAGCTTTCTTT,CASSEWRAGTEAFF
TRBD2,TRBV29-1,TRBJ2-7,few,TGCAGCGTAGAAGCGGGGATCGGCTACGAGCAGTACTTC,CSVEAGIGYEQYF
NA,TRBV10-2,TRBJ1-3,few,TGCGCCAGCAGTGGAGTGCTCCGCGGCAAATCTGGAAACACCATATATTTT,CASSGVLRGKSGNTIYF
TRBD1,TRBV6-1,TRBJ1-2,few,TGTGCCAGCAGACCCCGGACAGGCGCAACTAACTATGGCTACACCTTC,CASRPRTGATNYGYTF
TRBD1,TRBV20-1,TRBJ1-4,many,TGCAGTGCAAGGGACAGGAGAACCGAAAAACTGTTTTTT,CSARDRRTEKLFF
TRBD2,TRBV6-5,TRBJ2-7,NA,TGTGCCAGCAGTTACCCTCGGGCGGGAGGAGATTACGAGCAGTACTTC,CASSYPRAGGDYEQYF
NA,TRBV5-5,TRBJ2-7,many,TGTGCCAGCAGCTTGGTGGCAGCTCTCATCTACGAGCAGTACTTC,CASSLVAALIYEQYF
TRBD1,TRBV4-1,TRBJ1-4,NA,TGCGCCAGCAGCCCTCCGGGACAGCGTAATGAAAAACTGTTTTTT,CASSPPGQRNEKLFF
NA,TRBV29-1,TRBJ1-2,few,TGCAGCGTTGTGGGGTCTGAATATGGCTACACCTTC,CSVVGSEYGYTF
NA,TRBV19,TRBJ2-7,NA,TGTGCCAGTAGTAGGACGAACCGAGGCGAGCAGTACTTC,CASSRTNRGEQYF
TRBD1,TRBV6-5,TRBJ2-7,few,TGTGCCAGCAGTTACTTGACCGGGACAGGGGACGGCGAGCAGTACTTC,CASSYLTGTGDGEQYF
NA,TRBV21-1,TRBJ2-1,many,TGTGCCAGCAGCCAAAGAATTCGAATAGGGGAGCGGGAGTTTGAGCAGTTCTTC,CASSQRIRIGEREFEQFF
NA,TRBV5-5,TRBJ2-3,NA,TGTGCCAGCAGTAAGGGGCAGACCAGCACAGATACGCAGTATTTT,CASSKGQTSTDTQYF
NA,TRBV20-1,TRBJ2-7,few,TGCAGTGCTGCGGTTCGCGGGAACTACGAGCAGTACTTC,CSAAVRGNYEQYF
TRBD1,TRBV12-3/TRBV12-4,TRBJ2-5,few,TGTGCCAGCAGTTGGACAGGGCGGGTAGAAGAGACCCAGTACTTC,CASSWTGRVEETQYF
NA,TRBV4-3,TRBJ1-6,many,TGCGCCAGCAGCCAAGGGGTGCGGGGATCAAATTCACCCCTCCACTTT,CASSQGVRGSNSPLHF
TRBD1,TRBV5-5,TRBJ1-6,few,TGTGCCAGCAGCTTTTCGGCAGGGGGTTCGGGCAAGTCACCCCTCCACTTT,CASSFSAGGSGKSPLHF
NA,TRBV19,TRBJ2-2,NA,TGTGCCACGATGTGGGGAGTCGGGGAGCTGTTTTTT,CATMWGVGELFF
TRBD1,TRBV6-2/TRBV6-3,TRBJ2-1,many,TGTGCCAGCAGAGACAGGGGTGGGTATGGCAATGAGCAGTTCTTC,CASRDRGGYGNEQFF
NA,TRBV12-3/TRBV12-4,TRBJ1-6,NA,TGTGCCAGCAGTTCCCGGGCCCTCAATTCACCCCTCCACTTT,CASSSRALNSPLHF
TRBD2,TRBV20-1,TRBJ2-3,few,TGCAGTGCTAAATTAGCGGGAGCTCAGGATACGCAGTATTTT,CSAKLAGAQDTQYF
NA,TRBV7-2,TRBJ2-2,many,TGTGCCAGCAGCTTAATACAGGACCCCGGCGGGGAGCTGTTTTTT,CASSLIQDPGGELFF
NA,TRBV6-1,TRBJ1-3,few,TGTGCCAGCAGCGATCAGGCGATCTCTGGAAACACCATATATTTT,CASSDQAISGNTIYF
TRBD1,TRBV23-1,TRBJ2-7,many,TGCGCCAGCAGTCGCCCCCCGCAGGGGGTTTCTTTTGAGCAGTACTTC,CASSRPPQGVSFEQYF
NA,TRBV5-6,TRBJ2-4,few,TGTGCCAGCAGCCGCCGGGACGAAAACATTCAGTACTTC,CASSRRDENIQYF
NA,TRBV5-1,TRBJ2-3,many,TGCGCCAGCAGAAAGGTAGCCGCCCTAACAGATACGCAGTATTTT,CASRKVAALTDTQYF
TRBD1,TRBV28,TRBJ1-1,few,TGTGCCAGCAGTAGGACAGGGGCTATTGAAGCTTTCTTT,CASSRTGAIEAFF
NA,TRBV19,TRBJ2-7,NA,TGTGCCAGTAGTATTGGGGAGAACGAGCAGTACTTC,CASSIGENEQYF
NA,TRBV3-1,TRBJ2-5,few,TGTGCCAGCGTCGATCCTCAAGAGACCCAGTACTTC,CASVDPQETQYF
TRBD1,TRBV20-1,TRBJ2-7,few,TGCAGTGCTAGAGATCTGGAGACAGGGGGGGACCACTACGAGCAGTACTTC,CSARDLETGGDHYEQYF
TRBD1,TRBV12-3/TRBV12-4,TRBJ2-5,NA,TGTGCCAGCACGACAGGGGGCAAAGAGACCCAGTACTTC,CASTTGGKETQYF